These 27 T cell receptor beta chains originate from one sample sequenced in a study of early T cells in non-severe SARS-CoV-2 infection. Each CDR3 protein gets one entry after TCRdb re-called the 5' RACE reads with MiXCR. Among some 60,000 distinct CDR3 sequences listed, 8.5% to 10% were seen once. The sequenced sample was whole blood. The source is an adult who was a healthcare worker with PCR-confirmed SARS-CoV-2 infection or an uninfected control (not recorded which).

This clonotype was recorded at least ten times. V and J are TRBV7-9 and TRBJ2-7; either TRBD1 or TRBD2 may fit D (6 bases each). The CDR3 spans 14 residues. Between the trimmed V and J ends, which lost 2 bases and 5 bases, there was a span of 13 bases. CDR1 SEHNR and CDR2 FQNEAQ come from the germline V gene (reference sequence). As DNA, the CDR3 is TGTGCCAGCAGCTTAACGGGGGCCTCGGACGAGCAGTACTTC. Translation gives CASSLTGASDEQYF.

In its sample, this clonotype was seen many times. This sequence joins TRBV20-1 and TRBJ1-3; a possible D gene is TRBD1 (6 bases). There are 15 residues in the CDR3. Germline V CDR1 and CDR2: DFQATT, SNEGSKA (reference sequence). The ends were cut back, 2 bases at V and 3 bases at J, with 14 bases in the middle. This CDR3 reads CSARSDRFIGNTIYF. CDR3 sequence (DNA): TGCAGTGCTAGATCCGACAGGTTCATTGGAAACACCATATATTTT.

The chain links TRBV20-1 to TRBJ2-1; possibly TRBD2 for D (6 bases). V was shortened by 1 base and J by 7 bases, with 20 bases between the two germline ends. Germline V lookup: CDR1 DFQATT, CDR2 SNEGSKA (reference sequence). The CDR3 runs to 16 residues. The CDR3 spells CSARGLGSGVLNEQFF. DNA of the CDR3: TGCAGTGCTAGAGGGCTCGGGAGTGGGGTGCTGAATGAGCAGTTCTTC.

This clonotype was counted many times. This rearrangement joins TRBV4-2 to TRBJ1-2; D call uncertain. The CDR3 runs to 13 residues. With 1 base removed from V and 6 bases from J, the gap between germline ends came to 9 bases. Germline V CDR1 and CDR2: LGHNA, YNFKEQ. CDR3 in DNA: TGTGCCAGCAGCCAAGCCGGGGTGGATGGCTACACCTTC. Protein sequence: CASSQAGVDGYTF.

This clonotype was detected a few times. J is TRBJ1-5 and V is TRBV7-8; no definite D call. V was trimmed by 5 bases and J by 3 bases, leaving 5 bases between them. CDR1 SGHVS and CDR2 FQNEAQ come from the germline V gene. The CDR3 spans 12 residues. CDR3 residues: CASSRYNQPQHF. CDR3 bases: TGTGCCAGCAGCCGTTACAATCAGCCCCAGCATTTT. Complete variable domain (other parts from reference TRBV7-8 and TRBJ1-5): GAGVSQSPRYKVAKRGQDVALRCDPISGHVSLFWYQQALGQGPEFLTYFQNEAQLDKSGLPSDRFFAERPEGSVSTLKIQRTQQEDSAVYLCASSRYNQPQHFGDGTRLSIL.

This clonotype was found many times. The chain links TRBV7-2 to TRBJ2-3; 8 bases are shared with TRBD2. The V gene end was trimmed by 4 bases and the J gene end by 1 base; junction bases not matched to a gene: 7. The V gene's germline CDR1 is SGHTA and CDR2 FQGNSA. The CDR3 loop spans 16 amino acids. DNA for the CDR3: TGTGCCAGCAGCTCAGAGCGGGAGTGGGGCACAGATACGCAGTATTTT. Protein sequence: CASSSEREWGTDTQYF.

The J gene is TRBJ2-1, the V gene TRBV20-1; 10 nucleotides line up with TRBD2. The germline gives CDR1 DFQATT, CDR2 SNEGSKA (reference sequence). Trimming took 5 bases from V and 3 from J; bases not matched to a gene: 7. This CDR3 spans 15 amino acids. CDR3: CSARPGTSVYNEQFF. The CDR3 DNA reads as TGCAGTGCTCGGCCCGGGACTAGCGTCTACAATGAGCAGTTCTTC.

A note on this clonotype: A single base separates this from a much larger clone, so it may be a read error. This chain uses TRBV12-5 with TRBJ1-1; D unresolved. Germline V gene lookup returns CDR1 LGHNT and CDR2 FRNRAP. This CDR3 is 13 amino acids long. CDR3 sequence: CASGVKVNTDAFF. The CDR3 bases are TGTGCTAGTGGTGTAAAAGTGAACACTGATGCTTTCTTT.

The rearrangement links TRBV6-1 to TRBJ2-1, with 10 bases that match TRBD2. Per the germline V gene, CDR1 is MNHNS and CDR2 is SASEGT. With 1 base clipped from V and 4 bases from J, the junction kept 13 bases outside the gene matches. CDR3 length: 19 amino acids. This CDR3 reads CASSEVLAGAIGIYNEQFF. Written as DNA, the CDR3 is TGTGCCAGCAGTGAAGTCCTAGCGGGAGCCATTGGGATATACAATGAGCAGTTCTTC.

Only a few counts were recorded for this clonotype. The chain couples TRBV10-3 to TRBJ1-2; D might be TRBD1 (5 bases). This CDR3 region has 12 residues. Deletions cut 6 bases from V and 2 bases from J, with 7 bases between. Germline CDR1 reads ENHRY; CDR2 reads SYGVKD. The CDR3 DNA sequence: TGTGCCATCAGCGGGGGGAACTATGGCTACACCTTC. This translates into CAISGGNYGYTF.

This clonotype was detected a few times. The J gene is TRBJ1-1, the V gene TRBV28; D gene ambiguous. The length of the CDR3 is 13 residues. Germline-derived CDR1 and CDR2 are MDHEN and SYDVKM. The CDR3 sequence: CFSSSWDNTEAFF. The DNA for the CDR3 is TGTTTCTCCAGTAGTTGGGATAACACTGAAGCTTTCTTT.

This clonotype has at least ten counts. This sequence joins TRBV5-1 and TRBJ2-2; D uncertain. CDR3 length equals 11 residues. Germline assignment: CDR1 SGHRS and CDR2 YFSETQ. V lost 0 bases and J 8 bases, leaving 2 bases between the germline ends. This CDR3 reads CASSLEGELFF. CDR3 nucleotides: TGCGCCAGCAGCTTGGAAGGGGAGCTGTTTTTT.

The CDR3 coding sequence is TGTGCCAGCACCCCAGGGGGCGGCTACACCTTC. Translating gives CASTPGGGYTF. The chain couples TRBV7-3 to TRBJ1-2; TRBD1 matches 8 bases. The junction had 3 bases not matched to a gene; V was cut back by 7 bases and J by 8 bases. The germline V gene encodes CDR1 SGHTA and CDR2 FQGTGA. CDR3 length: 11 residues.

V usage is TRBV20-1 and J usage is TRBJ2-6; the match to TRBD1 covers 7 bases. Losses at the gene ends were 3 bases for V and 4 bases for J; bases not matched to a gene: 15. This CDR3 region has 18 residues. Germline assignment: CDR1 DFQATT and CDR2 SNEGSKA (reference sequence). CDR3 DNA: TGCAGTGCTAGGGGGCCTCTAGGGGGCCTATACGGGGCCAACGTCCTGACTTTC. This translates into CSARGPLGGLYGANVLTF.

V usage is TRBV24-1 and J usage is TRBJ2-5; 8 bases are shared with TRBD1. This CDR3 has 15 amino acids. V shed 3 bases, J shed 2 bases, and the junction held 4 bases outside the gene matches. CDR1 is KGHDR, CDR2 SFDVKD, per germline. CDR3 protein: CATSDTGQEQETQYF. The CDR3 DNA follows: TGTGCCACCAGTGATACGGGACAGGAACAAGAGACCCAGTACTTC.

On this clonotype: This may stem from a read error, because a much larger clone lies one nucleotide away. The V gene is TRBV15, the J gene TRBJ2-5; D call uncertain. Between the trimmed V and J ends, which lost 1 base and 1 base, there was a span of 16 bases. The CDR3 is 17 residues long. CDR1 LNHNV and CDR2 YYDKDF come from the germline V gene (reference sequence). The CDR3 DNA sequence: TGTGCCACCAGCAGAGGCCCGAGGAACCTACCCCAAGAGACCCAGTACTTC. Protein: CATSRGPRNLPQETQYF.

This chain uses TRBV6-6 with TRBJ2-5; the match to TRBD2 covers 9 bases. The CDR3 loop spans 15 amino acids. The J segment lost 3 bases and the V segment lost 2 bases, leaving 4 bases of the junction unmatched. The V gene's germline CDR1 is MNHNY and CDR2 SVGAGI (reference sequence). This CDR3 is CASSYTSGSKETQYF. In DNA form, the CDR3 reads TGTGCCAGCAGTTACACTAGCGGGTCAAAAGAGACCCAGTACTTC.

Many counts were recorded for this clonotype. This sequence joins TRBV7-2 and TRBJ1-5; D uncertain. Looked up from germline, CDR1 is SGHTA and CDR2 is FQGNSA. The CDR3 sequence is 13 residues long. V lost 4 bases, J lost 11 bases, and 15 bases lay in between. CDR3 nucleotides: TGTGCCAGCAGCTCTGACGACCATTGGACCCAGCATTTT. Its translation: CASSSDDHWTQHF. The full variable domain, in which reference TRBV7-2 and TRBJ1-5 provide the parts outside the CDR3, is GAGVSQSPSNKVTEKGKDVELRCDPISGHTALYWYRQSLGQGLEFLIYFQGNSAPDKSGLPSDRFSAERTGGSVSTLTIQRTQQEDSAVYLCASSSDDHWTQHFGDGTRLSIL.

The chain carries TRBV19 and TRBJ2-3; 8 bases agree with TRBD1. The CDR3 totals 15 residues. From germline, CDR1 is LNHDA and CDR2 SQIVND (reference sequence). J was trimmed by 2 bases and V by 5 bases; bases with no gene match: 6. The CDR3 protein is CASSPGQGDTDTQYF. Written as DNA, the CDR3 is TGTGCCAGTAGTCCCGGACAGGGCGACACAGATACGCAGTATTTT.

This clonotype was seen many times. A read error may account for a junction end that differs from germline. V gene TRBV2 combines with J gene TRBJ2-3; no clear D. This CDR3 has 14 residues. Germline V gene sequence: CDR1 SNHLY, CDR2 FYNNEI. The CDR3 reads CASRSSYSTDTQCF. CDR3 in DNA: TGTGCCAGCAGGAGTTCCTATAGCACAGATACGCAGTGTTTT.

This clonotype was picked up a small number of times. V and J are TRBV2 and TRBJ2-1; D is possibly TRBD2 (7 bases). This CDR3 contains 14 residues. Trimming left V 3 bases short and J 7 bases short, with 13 bases between. The germline V gene encodes CDR1 SNHLY and CDR2 FYNNEI. CDR3 residues: CASSEREQGNEQFF. In DNA form, the CDR3 reads TGTGCCAGCAGTGAGCGGGAGCAGGGGAATGAGCAGTTCTTC.

This clonotype was found many times. The chain employs TRBV6-5 and TRBJ2-5; D is undetermined. V was pared by 7 bases and J by 1 base, with 10 bases between. CDR1 and CDR2 from the germline V gene are MNHEY and SVGAGI. The CDR3 has 13 amino acids. The CDR3, as DNA: TGTGCCAGCACAAGACATATCCAAGAGACCCAGTACTTC. Its protein is CASTRHIQETQYF.

This clonotype showed up just a few times. The J gene is TRBJ2-5, the V gene TRBV5-1; D uncertain. V lost 6 bases and J lost 5, with 5 bases in between. This CDR3 region has 10 residues. Germline lookup yields CDR1 SGHRS and CDR2 YFSETQ. CDR3 in DNA: TGCGCCAGCAATGGGGAGACCCAGTACTTC. Translation: CASNGETQYF.

Judged by abundance, this clonotype is medium-sized. The chain couples TRBV24-1 to TRBJ2-1; 8 bases align to TRBD1. J was trimmed by 2 bases and V by 4 bases; bases with no gene match: 3. Per germline, CDR1 KGHDR and CDR2 SFDVKD. The CDR3 is 15 amino acids. CDR3: CATSDQTGAYNEQFF. The CDR3 DNA sequence: TGTGCCACCAGTGACCAGACAGGGGCCTACAATGAGCAGTTCTTC.

The chain combines TRBV4-1 with TRBJ2-7, with 7 positions matching TRBD1. V dropped 0 bases and J dropped 5; count of bases not matched to a gene: 10. The CDR3 covers 16 residues. CDR1 and CDR2 (germline): MGHRA, YSYEKL. DNA of the CDR3: TGCGCCAGCAGCCAAGATCCCCGGACAGGTTGGGACGAGCAGTACTTC. It translates to CASSQDPRTGWDEQYF.

Note on this clonotype: A much larger clone differs from this one at a single base, so this may be a read error. The chain recombines TRBV12-3 or TRBV12-4 with TRBJ1-2; D is unresolved. This CDR3 contains 11 residues. CDR3 DNA sequence: TGTGCCGGCAGACGGGTCTATGGCTACACCTTC. Amino acid sequence: CAGRRVYGYTF.

This clonotype appeared many times. The CDR3 DNA follows: TGCGCCAGCAGCCAAAGCCCGGGGAACACTGAAGCTTTCTTT. Its protein product is CASSQSPGNTEAFF. The rearrangement uses TRBV4-1 and TRBJ1-1; D gene unclear. V was cut by 2 bases and J by 1 base, with 8 bases left in between. The V gene's germline CDR1 is MGHRA and CDR2 YSYEKL. This CDR3 contains 14 residues.